The 4 T cell receptor beta chains below all came from one sample that was sequenced in a study of CD4+ T cells in melanoma. Measured with immunoSEQ multiplex PCR; TCRdb has only the in-frame clones, and not every one. The profile shows roughly 120,000 clones, 92% of them singletons. Sequencing input: peripheral blood. The source of these receptors is a human donor with melanoma.

J is TRBJ1-2 and V is TRBV5-1, with 12 bases that match TRBD1. The CDR3 runs 15 residues. Germline V gene sequence: CDR1 SGHRS, CDR2 YFSETQ. Losses at the gene ends were 0 bases for V and 7 bases for J; bases not matched to a gene: 4. The CDR3 loop reads CASSLGDRGRVGYTF. The DNA for the CDR3 is TGCGCCAGCAGCTTGGGGGACAGGGGGCGCGTTGGCTACACCTTC.

A few counts support this clone. The chain recombines TRBV19 with TRBJ2-3, with TRBD1 identical over 8 bases. V lost 5 bases to trimming and J lost 0 bases; unmatched junction nucleotides: 16. This CDR3 is built from 19 residues. Germline V gene lookup returns CDR1 LNHDA and CDR2 SQIVND (reference sequence). CDR3 amino acids: CASSGAGAGGHPSTDTQYF. The CDR3 nucleotides are TGTGCCAGTAGTGGGGCCGGGGCAGGGGGCCATCCTAGCACAGATACGCAGTATTTT. Full variable domain (outside the CDR3, taken from reference TRBV19 and TRBJ2-3): DGGITQSPKYLFRKEGQNVTLSCEQNLNHDAMYWYRQDPGQGLRLIYYSQIVNDFQKGDIAEGYSVSREKKESFPLTVTSAQKNPTAFYLCASSGAGAGGHPSTDTQYFGPGTRLTVL.

This chain uses TRBV5-1 with TRBJ2-7; 8 bases align to TRBD2. The CDR3 extends over 15 amino acids. V lost 2 bases, J lost 5 bases, and 9 bases stayed unmatched. Looked up from germline, CDR1 is SGHRS and CDR2 is YFSETQ. Here the CDR3 reads CASSLRGLVNHEQYF. The CDR3 nucleotides are TGCGCCAGCAGCTTACGGGGACTAGTTAACCACGAGCAGTACTTC.

The rearrangement uses TRBV5-1 and TRBJ2-3, with TRBD1 as a possible D gene (6 bases). CDR3 length: 16 amino acids. Trimming stripped 0 bases from V and 0 bases from J, with 11 bases between. Germline V gene lookup returns CDR1 SGHRS and CDR2 YFSETQ. The CDR3 reads CASSLAFQGSTDTQYF. CDR3 in DNA: TGCGCCAGCAGCTTGGCCTTTCAGGGGAGCACAGATACGCAGTATTTT.